The sequence of this TCR beta chain was determined in a study of blood T cell repertoires in COVID-19. Across the whole study: There were acute and convalescent COVID-19 samples, and they came from the United States, Italy and Spain. Sources were T cells, B-cell-depleted T cells, or PBMCs; the material itself was cDNA or gDNA.

The data were produced by immunoSEQ multiplex PCR, yet TCRdb's version contains in-frame clones alone and is incomplete. The sample yields 200,000 to 250,000 clones, 70% to 90% seen once. The length of the CDR3 is 15 residues. V lost 3 bases and J 2 bases, leaving 8 bases between the germline ends. CDR1 is SEHNR, CDR2 FQNEAQ, per germline (reference sequence). J is TRBJ2-6 and V is TRBV7-9; the D gene is possibly TRBD1 (6 bases). The clonotype comes from a woman between 18 and 30 years old who had recovered from COVID-19. Sequencing used peripheral blood. The CDR3 DNA reads TGTGCCAGCAGCTTTCAGGGGACTGGGGCCAACGTCCTGACTTTC. This encodes CASSFQGTGANVLTF.